This entry is about one TCR beta chain. V lost 8 bases to trimming and J lost 2 bases, with 15 bases between them. Germline CDR1 is MNHNS and CDR2 is SASEGT. The CDR3 spans 15 residues. TCRdb used MiXCR to reprocess the RT-PCR reads, holding one entry per CDR3 protein. Here the sample spans about 680,000 distinct CDR3 sequences, approximately 15% being singletons. The specimen was memory CD4+ T cells from blood. The J gene is TRBJ2-2, the V gene TRBV6-1; tentatively, D is TRBD1 (6 bases). The clonotype comes from a female donor in good health, serving as a healthy control. The CDR3 here is CASFPGTHNTGELFF. CDR3 bases: TGTGCCAGCTTCCCCGGGACACACAACACCGGGGAGCTGTTTTTT.